This TCR beta chain came from a study of graft-versus-host responses after intestinal transplantation (dated by TCRdb to the early 2020s). Notes on the research overall: The transplants that recipients got were multivisceral, liver-intestinal, or isolated intestinal. Rather than being sequenced by the commercial service, samples from a few later patients were sequenced in-house on an Illumina MiSeq and processed with MiXCR. A peak of at least 4% donor T cells among recipient peripheral blood mononuclear cells was the definition used for donor T cell macrochimerism. Alloreactive clones were identified by sequencing pre-transplant mixed lymphocyte reaction products and comparing them with unstimulated pre-transplant donor and recipient T cells. A cohort of 24 intestinal transplant recipients, including one retransplant, was enrolled, and 3 patients lacking pretransplant specimens were excluded. Every recipient was given anti-thymocyte globulin induction, then maintenance tacrolimus and steroids for roughly three years. Graft-versus-host and host-versus-graft alloreactive T cell clones were tracked in the graft, circulation and bone marrow after intestinal transplantation using bulk TCR-beta CDR3 sequencing.

At the junction V is shortened by 0 bases and J by 2 bases, with 12 bases in between. Via the germline V gene, CDR1 is SGHRS and CDR2 YFSETQ. The CDR3 numbers 15 residues from cysteine through phenylalanine. Only CDR3 DNA is held: 45 bases, read in frame from base 1. Of note for this clone: It lacks a known antigen. No much larger clone exists at a distance of one base, and base qualities are not known.

The library was produced with the immunoSEQ multiplex PCR assay. For most patients, genomic DNA was isolated using the Qiagen DNeasy Blood and Tissue Kit and was shipped frozen to Adaptive Biotechnologies for TCR sequencing. For most patients, high-throughput TCR-beta CDR3 sequencing of genomic DNA was performed by Adaptive Biotechnologies. As for how the authors treated the data: TCR sequencing data were retrieved from Adaptive's ImmunoSEQ software for some 17 patients, whereas a few other patients were processed with MiXCR and VDJtools. To correct CD4 versus CD8 sorting errors, sequences present in both subsets at a frequency ratio below 5:1 were removed. CDR3 nucleotide sequences shared between donor and recipient were removed because the origin of such sequences could not be assigned. At least 2-fold expansion over unstimulated cells and a minimum CFSE-low frequency of 0.002% (template counts) or 0.001% (read counts) were required for clones to be classified as alloreactive. Clones detected in sequenced pre-transplant spleen, lymph node, or MLR CFSE-low populations of the donor or recipient were defined as mappable. The cumulative frequency of alloreactive clones was calculated as a percentage of all sequences, weighted by copy number. The immuneACCESS repertoire file appears here via TCRdb, limited to in-frame rearrangements. These files lack a portion of the clones; in checked studies, under half of the deficit traces to unresolved V genes, and the cause of the others is not known. V and J calls and clone size follow that table, whereas D and trimming were derived from the DNA. Counted in this sample were about 110,000 clones; approximately 88% of them appeared once. Roughly 0.71% of the sample is taken by the ten largest.

The sample's time point label, in plain terms: cells obtained before transplantation from donor or recipient. CD3+CD4+ and CD3+CD8+ populations were FACS-sorted from unstimulated pre-transplant donor and recipient cells taken from spleen or lymph nodes. Study-wide conclusions, independent of this receptor: High GvH to HvG T cell clonal ratios were observed in the allografts of patients with donor T cell macrochimerism. Conclusions were limited by the relatively low number and heterogeneity of intestinal transplant patients. GvH clones were found in recipient bone marrow, and some of the GvH clones appeared earlier in ileal mucosa or blood, which is consistent with an intestinal mucosal origin. Peak levels of circulating GvH clones were associated with declines in HvG clones early after transplant.

Sequences were derived from unstimulated CD4+ T cells sorted from spleen or lymph node cells, sampled before transplant. This receptor was taken from a human donor who was the organ donor for an intestinal transplant. This receptor chain uses TRBV5-1 and TRBJ2-7, and the D gene may be TRBD2, 5 bases matching. The CDR3 amino acid sequence is: CASSLVPGEPYEQYF. The DNA sequence reads TGCGCCAGCAGCTTGGTTCCCGGGGAGCCCTACGAGCAGTACTTC.